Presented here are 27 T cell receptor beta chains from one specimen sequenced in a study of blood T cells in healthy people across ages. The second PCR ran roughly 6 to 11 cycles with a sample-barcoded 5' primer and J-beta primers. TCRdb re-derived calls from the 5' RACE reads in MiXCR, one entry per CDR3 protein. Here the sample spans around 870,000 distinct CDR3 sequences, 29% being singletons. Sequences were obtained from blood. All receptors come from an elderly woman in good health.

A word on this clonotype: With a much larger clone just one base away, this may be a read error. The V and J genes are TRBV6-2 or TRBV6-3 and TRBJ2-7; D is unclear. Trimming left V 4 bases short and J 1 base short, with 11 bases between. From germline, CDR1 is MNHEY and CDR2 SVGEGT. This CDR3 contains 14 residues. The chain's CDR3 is CASSWTRGSYEQYF. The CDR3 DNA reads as TGTGCCAGCAGTTGGACCAGAGGATCCTACGAGCAGTACTTC.

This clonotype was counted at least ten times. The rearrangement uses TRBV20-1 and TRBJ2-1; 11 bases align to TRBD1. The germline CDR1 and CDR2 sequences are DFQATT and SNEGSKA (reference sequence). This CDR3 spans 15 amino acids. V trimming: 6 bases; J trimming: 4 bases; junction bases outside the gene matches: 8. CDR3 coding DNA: TGCAGTGCCTCTAGGGGACAGGGGGTTTACAATGAGCAGTTCTTC. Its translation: CSASRGQGVYNEQFF.

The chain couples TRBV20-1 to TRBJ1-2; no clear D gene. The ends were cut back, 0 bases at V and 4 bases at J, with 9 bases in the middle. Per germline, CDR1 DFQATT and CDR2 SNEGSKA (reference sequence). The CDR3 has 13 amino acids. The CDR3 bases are TGCAGTGCTAGAGACCGACGCCTCTATGGCTACACCTTC. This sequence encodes CSARDRRLYGYTF.

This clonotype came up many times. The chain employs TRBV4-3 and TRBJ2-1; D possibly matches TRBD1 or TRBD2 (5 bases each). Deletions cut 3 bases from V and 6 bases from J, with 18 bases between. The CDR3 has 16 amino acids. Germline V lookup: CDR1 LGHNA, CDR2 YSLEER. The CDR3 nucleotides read TGCGCCAGCAGCCATGACGTAGGGGCGAGGGGCAATGAGCAGTTCTTC. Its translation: CASSHDVGARGNEQFF.

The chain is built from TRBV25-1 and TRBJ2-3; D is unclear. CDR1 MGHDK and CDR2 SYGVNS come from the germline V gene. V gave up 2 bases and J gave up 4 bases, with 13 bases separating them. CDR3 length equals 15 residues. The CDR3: CASSEEEAGADTQYF. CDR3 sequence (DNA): TGTGCCAGCAGTGAAGAAGAGGCAGGTGCAGATACGCAGTATTTT. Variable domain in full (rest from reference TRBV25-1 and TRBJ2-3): EADIYQTPRYLVIGTGKKITLECSQTMGHDKMYWYQQDPGMELHLIHYSYGVNSTEKGDLSSESTVSRIRTEHFPLTLESARPSHTSQYLCASSEEEAGADTQYFGPGTRLTVL.

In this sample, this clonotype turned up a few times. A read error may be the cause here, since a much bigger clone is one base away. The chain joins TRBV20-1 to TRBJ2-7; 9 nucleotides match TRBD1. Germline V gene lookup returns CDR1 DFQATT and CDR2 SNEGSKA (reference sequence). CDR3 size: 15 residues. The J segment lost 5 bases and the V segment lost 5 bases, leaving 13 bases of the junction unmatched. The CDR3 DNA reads TGCAGTGCTGCTAGTTGGGACAGGGATTCCCACGAGCAGTACTTC. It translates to CSAASWDRDSHEQYF.

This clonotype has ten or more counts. The CDR3 region has the DNA TGTGCCAGCAGTTTAGGGATAGCGGGGACCTCTGAGCAGTTCTTC. Its protein product is CASSLGIAGTSEQFF. The V and J genes are TRBV12-3 or TRBV12-4 and TRBJ2-1; 8 nucleotides align to TRBD2. V was clipped by 1 base and J by 9 bases; unmatched bases: 8. The CDR3 has 15 residues.

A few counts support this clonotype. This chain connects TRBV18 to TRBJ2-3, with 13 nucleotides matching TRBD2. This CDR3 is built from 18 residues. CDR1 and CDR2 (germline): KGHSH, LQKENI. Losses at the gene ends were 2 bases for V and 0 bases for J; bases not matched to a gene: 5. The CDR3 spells CASSPRTSGGLSTDTQYF. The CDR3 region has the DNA TGTGCCAGCTCACCAAGGACTAGCGGGGGCCTTAGCACAGATACGCAGTATTTT.

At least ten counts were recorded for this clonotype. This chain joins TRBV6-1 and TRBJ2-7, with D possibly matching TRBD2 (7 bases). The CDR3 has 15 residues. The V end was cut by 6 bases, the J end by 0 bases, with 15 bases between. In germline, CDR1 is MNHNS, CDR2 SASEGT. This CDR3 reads CASRNLGGGSYEQYF. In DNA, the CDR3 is TGTGCCAGCAGGAATTTGGGAGGGGGCTCCTACGAGCAGTACTTC.

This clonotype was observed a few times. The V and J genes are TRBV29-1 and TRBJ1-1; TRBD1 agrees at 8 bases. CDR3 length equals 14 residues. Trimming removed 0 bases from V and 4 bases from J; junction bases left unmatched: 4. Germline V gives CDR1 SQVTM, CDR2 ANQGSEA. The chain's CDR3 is CSVEDRGRSTEAFF. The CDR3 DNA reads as TGCAGCGTTGAAGACAGGGGGCGCAGCACTGAAGCTTTCTTT.

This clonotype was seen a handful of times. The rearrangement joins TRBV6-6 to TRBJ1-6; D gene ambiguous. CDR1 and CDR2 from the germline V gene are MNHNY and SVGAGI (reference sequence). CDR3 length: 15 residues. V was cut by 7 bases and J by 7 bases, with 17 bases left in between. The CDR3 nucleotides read TGTGCCAGCACTCTCCCGGTAGGCGAGAATTCACCCCTCCACTTT. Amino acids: CASTLPVGENSPLHF.

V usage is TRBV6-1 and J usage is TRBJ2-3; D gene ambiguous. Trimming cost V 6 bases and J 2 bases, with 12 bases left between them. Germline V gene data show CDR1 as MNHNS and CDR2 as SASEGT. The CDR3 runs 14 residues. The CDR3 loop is CASSVPTHTDTQYF. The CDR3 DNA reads TGTGCCAGCAGCGTTCCGACACACACAGATACGCAGTATTTT.

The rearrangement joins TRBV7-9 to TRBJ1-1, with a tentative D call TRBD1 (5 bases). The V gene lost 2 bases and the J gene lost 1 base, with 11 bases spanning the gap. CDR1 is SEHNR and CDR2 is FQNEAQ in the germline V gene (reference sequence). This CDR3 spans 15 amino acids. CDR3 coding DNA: TGTGCCAGCAGCTTATCAGGGCTTACGAACACTGAAGCTTTCTTT. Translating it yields CASSLSGLTNTEAFF. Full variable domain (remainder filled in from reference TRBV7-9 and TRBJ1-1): DTGVSQNPRHKITKRGQNVTFRCDPISEHNRLYWYRQTLGQGPEFLTYFQNEAQLEKSRLLSDRFSAERPKGSFSTLEIQRTEQGDSAMYLCASSLSGLTNTEAFFGQGTRLTVV.

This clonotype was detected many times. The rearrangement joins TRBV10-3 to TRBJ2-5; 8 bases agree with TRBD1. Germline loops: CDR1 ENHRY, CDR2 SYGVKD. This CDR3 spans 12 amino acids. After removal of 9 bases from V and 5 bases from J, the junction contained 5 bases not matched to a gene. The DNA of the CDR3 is TGTGCCATATCGGACAGGGAGGAGACCCAGTACTTC. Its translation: CAISDREETQYF.

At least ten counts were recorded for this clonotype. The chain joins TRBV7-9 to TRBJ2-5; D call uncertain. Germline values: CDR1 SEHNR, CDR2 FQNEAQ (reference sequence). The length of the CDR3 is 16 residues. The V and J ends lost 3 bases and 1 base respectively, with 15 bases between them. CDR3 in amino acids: CASSFGGGQRQETQYF. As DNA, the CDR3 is TGTGCCAGCAGCTTTGGTGGTGGGCAGCGCCAAGAGACCCAGTACTTC.

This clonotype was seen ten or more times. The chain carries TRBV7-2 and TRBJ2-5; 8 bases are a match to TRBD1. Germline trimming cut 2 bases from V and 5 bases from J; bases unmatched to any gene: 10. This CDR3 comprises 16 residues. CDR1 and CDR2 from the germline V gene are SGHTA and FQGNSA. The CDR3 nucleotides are TGTGCCAGCAGCTTAATCTCGGGACAGGTATTGGAGACCCAGTACTTC. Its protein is CASSLISGQVLETQYF.

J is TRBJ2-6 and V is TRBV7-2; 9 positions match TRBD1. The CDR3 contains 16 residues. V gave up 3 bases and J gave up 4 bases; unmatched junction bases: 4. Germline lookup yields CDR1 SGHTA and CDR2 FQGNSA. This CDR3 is CASSLDRGFGANVLTF. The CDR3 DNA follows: TGTGCCAGCAGCTTGGACAGGGGATTCGGGGCCAACGTCCTGACTTTC.

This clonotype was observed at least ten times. This chain's CDR3 is CASSYGRTGKYNEQFF. The CDR3 bases are TGTGCCAGCAGTTACGGGAGGACAGGGAAGTACAATGAGCAGTTCTTC. The chain recombines TRBV6-2 or TRBV6-3 with TRBJ2-1; 8 bases are a match to TRBD1. The V segment lost 2 bases and the J segment 4 bases; nucleotides outside the gene matches: 7. The CDR3 totals 16 residues. Germline V gene data show CDR1 as MNHEY and CDR2 as SVGEGT.

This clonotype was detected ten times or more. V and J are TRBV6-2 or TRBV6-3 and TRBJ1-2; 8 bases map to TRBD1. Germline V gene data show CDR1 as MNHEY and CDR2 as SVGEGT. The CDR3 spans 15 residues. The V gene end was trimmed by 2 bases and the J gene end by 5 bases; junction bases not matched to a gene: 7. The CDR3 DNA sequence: TGTGCCAGCAGTTACCGAGACAGGGGAGGATATGGCTACACCTTC. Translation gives CASSYRDRGGYGYTF.

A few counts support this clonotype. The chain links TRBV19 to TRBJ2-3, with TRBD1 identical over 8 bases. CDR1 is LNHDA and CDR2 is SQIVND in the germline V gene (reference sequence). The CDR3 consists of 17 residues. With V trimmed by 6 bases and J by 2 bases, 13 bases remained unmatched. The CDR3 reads CASRRGWTGKNTDTQYF. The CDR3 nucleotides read TGTGCCAGTAGACGAGGGTGGACAGGGAAAAACACAGATACGCAGTATTTT.

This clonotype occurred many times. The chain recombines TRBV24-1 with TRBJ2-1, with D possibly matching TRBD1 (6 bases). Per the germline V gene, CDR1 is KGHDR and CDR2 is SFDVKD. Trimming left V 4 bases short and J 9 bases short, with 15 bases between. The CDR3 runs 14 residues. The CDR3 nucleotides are TGTGCCACCAGTGAGACACAGGGCAGGAGTGAGCAGTTCTTC. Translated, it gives CATSETQGRSEQFF.

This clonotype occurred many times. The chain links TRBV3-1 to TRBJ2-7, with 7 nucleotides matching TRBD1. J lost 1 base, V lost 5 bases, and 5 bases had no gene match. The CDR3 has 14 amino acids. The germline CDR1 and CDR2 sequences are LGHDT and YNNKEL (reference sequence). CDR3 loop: CASSKQGLSYEQYF. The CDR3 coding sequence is TGTGCCAGCAGCAAACAGGGGCTATCCTACGAGCAGTACTTC.

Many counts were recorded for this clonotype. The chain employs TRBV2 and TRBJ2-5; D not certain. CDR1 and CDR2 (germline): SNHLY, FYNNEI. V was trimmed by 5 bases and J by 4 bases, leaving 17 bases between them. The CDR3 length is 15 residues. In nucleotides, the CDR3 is TGTGCCAGCAGTCTTCGCAGGACCCCAGGAGAGACCCAGTACTTC. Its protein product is CASSLRRTPGETQYF.

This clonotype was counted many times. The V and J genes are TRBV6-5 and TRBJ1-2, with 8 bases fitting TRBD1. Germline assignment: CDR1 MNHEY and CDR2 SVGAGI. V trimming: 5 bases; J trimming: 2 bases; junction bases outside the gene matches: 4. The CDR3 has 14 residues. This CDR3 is CASSKQGVNYGYTF. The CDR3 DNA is TGTGCCAGCAGTAAACAGGGGGTAAACTATGGCTACACCTTC.

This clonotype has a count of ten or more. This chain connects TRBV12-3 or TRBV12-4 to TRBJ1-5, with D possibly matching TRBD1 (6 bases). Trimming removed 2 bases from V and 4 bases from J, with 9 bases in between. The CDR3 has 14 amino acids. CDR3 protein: CASSLQGPNQPQHF. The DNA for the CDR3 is TGTGCCAGCAGTTTACAGGGGCCTAATCAGCCCCAGCATTTT.

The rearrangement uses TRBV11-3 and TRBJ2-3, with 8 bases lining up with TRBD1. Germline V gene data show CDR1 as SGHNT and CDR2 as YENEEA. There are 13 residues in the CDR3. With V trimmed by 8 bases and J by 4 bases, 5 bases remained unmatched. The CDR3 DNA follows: TGTGCCAGCTCCCAGGGGGCATCAGATACGCAGTATTTT. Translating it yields CASSQGASDTQYF.

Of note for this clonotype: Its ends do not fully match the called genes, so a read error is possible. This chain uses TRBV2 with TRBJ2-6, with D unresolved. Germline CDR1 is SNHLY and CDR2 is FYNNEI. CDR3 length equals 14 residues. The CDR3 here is CASREVSGANVLTF. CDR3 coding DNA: TGTGCCAGCAGGGAAGTCTCTGGGGCCAACGTCCTGACTTTC.